The 3 T cell receptor beta chains below were found in one sample sequenced in a study of control samples from healthy donors and cancer patients. TCRdb keeps only in-frame clones here, not all; method: immunoSEQ multiplex PCR. Of about 190,000 clones in the sample, around 93% are singletons; the top ten hold about 2%. Specimen: blood. These TCRs come from a man aged 25 to 45 in good health.

V and J are TRBV11-3 and TRBJ2-4; 7 bases are a match to TRBD1. Germline V gives CDR1 SGHNT, CDR2 YENEEA. This CDR3 is built from 19 residues. The ends lost 5 bases at V and 0 bases at J; junction bases unmatched: 16. The CDR3 DNA is TGTGCCAGCAGCCTGGGGGACAGAGCCCAACCACTAGCCAAAAACATTCAGTACTTC. Encoded protein: CASSLGDRAQPLAKNIQYF.

CDR3 in amino acids: CASSIGLAGGTQYF. Here the CDR3 DNA reads TGTGCCAGCAGCATCGGACTAGCGGGGGGGACGCAGTATTTT. The chain links TRBV11-3 to TRBJ2-3; 15 bases line up with TRBD2. V trimming: 5 bases; J trimming: 9 bases; junction bases outside the gene matches: 3. Germline V gene lookup returns CDR1 SGHNT and CDR2 YENEEA. The CDR3 spans 14 residues.

The chain joins TRBV5-6 to TRBJ2-3; no firm D call. This CDR3 is built from 12 residues. Germline CDR1 reads SGHDT; CDR2 reads YYEEEE. Trimming took off 1 base at V and 3 bases at J, with 3 bases between the two ends. CDR3 sequence reads: CASSLTTDTQYF. The CDR3 region has the DNA TGTGCCAGCAGCTTGACAACAGATACGCAGTATTTT.